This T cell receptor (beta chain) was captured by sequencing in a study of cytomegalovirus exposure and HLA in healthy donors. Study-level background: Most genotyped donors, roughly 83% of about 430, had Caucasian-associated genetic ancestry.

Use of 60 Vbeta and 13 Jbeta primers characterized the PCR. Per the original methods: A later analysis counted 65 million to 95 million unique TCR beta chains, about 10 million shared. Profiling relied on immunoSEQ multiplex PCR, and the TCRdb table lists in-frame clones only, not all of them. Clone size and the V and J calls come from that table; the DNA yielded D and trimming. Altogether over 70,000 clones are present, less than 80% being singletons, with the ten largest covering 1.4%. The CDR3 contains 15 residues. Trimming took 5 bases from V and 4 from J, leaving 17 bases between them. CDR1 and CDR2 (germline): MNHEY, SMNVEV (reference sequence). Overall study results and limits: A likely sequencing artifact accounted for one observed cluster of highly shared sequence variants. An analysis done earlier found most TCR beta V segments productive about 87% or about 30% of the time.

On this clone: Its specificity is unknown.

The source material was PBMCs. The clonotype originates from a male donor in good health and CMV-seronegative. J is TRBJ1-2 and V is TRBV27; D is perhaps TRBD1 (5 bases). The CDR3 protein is CASSPGEGGLYGYTF. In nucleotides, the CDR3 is TGTGCCAGCAGTCCGGGGGAGGGTGGTCTCTATGGCTACACCTTC.